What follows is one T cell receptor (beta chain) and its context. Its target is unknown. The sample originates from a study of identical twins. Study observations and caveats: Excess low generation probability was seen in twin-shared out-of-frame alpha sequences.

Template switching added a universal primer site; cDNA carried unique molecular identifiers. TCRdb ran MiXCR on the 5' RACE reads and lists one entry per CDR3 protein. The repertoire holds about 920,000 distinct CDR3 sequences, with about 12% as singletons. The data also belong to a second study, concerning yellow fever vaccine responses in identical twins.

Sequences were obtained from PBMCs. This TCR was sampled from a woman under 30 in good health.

CDR3 bases: TGCAGTGCTAGAGATACTACTAGCGGGGGGACAGATACGCAGTATTTT. This sequence encodes CSARDTTSGGTDTQYF. The chain couples TRBV20-1 to TRBJ2-3, with 12 positions matching TRBD2. The V gene end was trimmed by 0 bases and the J gene end by 3 bases; junction bases not matched to a gene: 4. CDR1 is DFQATT and CDR2 is SNEGSKA in the germline V gene (reference sequence). This CDR3 spans 16 amino acids.